The rows below give T cell receptor beta chains drawn from one sample of a study of early T cells in non-severe SARS-CoV-2 infection. TCRdb reprocessed the 5' RACE reads via MiXCR and lists one record per CDR3 protein. The sample has about 83,000 distinct CDR3 sequences, roughly an eighth seen once; the top ten hold about 6.5%. The sample was whole blood. These receptors were obtained from an adult who was a healthcare worker with PCR-confirmed SARS-CoV-2 infection or an uninfected control (not recorded which). Both conserved end residues are part of each CDR3. D genes are given only for firm matches. Size tells how often a clone was seen (once, few, many) or the class of an expanded clone, and some rows leave it out.

j_gene	v_gene	d_gene	abundance	len	CDR3aa	CDR3nt
TRBJ1-5	TRBV27	-	many	15	CASSLNRAENQPQHF	TGTGCCAGCAGTTTGAACAGGGCTGAAAATCAGCCCCAGCATTTT
TRBJ2-6	TRBV6-6	-	once	15	CATSYSRLGANVLTF	TGTGCCACCAGTTACTCGAGGCTCGGGGCCAACGTCCTGACTTTC
TRBJ2-1	TRBV29-1	-	many	10	CSVGLREQFF	TGCAGCGTTGGGTTACGTGAGCAGTTCTTC
TRBJ2-7	TRBV12-3/TRBV12-4	TRBD1	-	15	CASSLLFPGQGEQYF	TGTGCCAGCAGTCTATTATTCCCGGGACAGGGCGAGCAGTACTTC
TRBJ2-7	TRBV7-2	-	many	14	CASSWNGQDYEQYF	TGTGCCAGCAGCTGGAACGGACAAGACTACGAGCAGTACTTC
TRBJ2-1	TRBV4-2	TRBD2	-	18	CASSQVGGRVFSYNEQFF	TGTGCCAGCAGCCAAGTAGGCGGGAGAGTATTTTCCTACAATGAGCAGTTCTTC
TRBJ1-1	TRBV7-6	-	many	14	CASSLAARNTEAFF	TGTGCCAGCAGCTTAGCGGCGCGAAACACTGAAGCTTTCTTT
TRBJ2-7	TRBV5-1	-	-	15	CASSFVDSYSYEQYF	TGCGCCAGCAGCTTCGTTGACAGCTACTCCTACGAGCAGTACTTC
TRBJ2-3	TRBV5-1	TRBD2	many	17	CASSLAGSGSGADTQYF	TGCGCCAGCAGCTTGGCCGGAAGCGGGAGTGGGGCAGATACGCAGTATTTT
TRBJ1-1	TRBV12-3/TRBV12-4	-	few	14	CASSPPVGNTEAFF	TGTGCCAGCAGTCCGCCGGTTGGGAACACTGAAGCTTTCTTT
TRBJ1-6	TRBV5-1	TRBD1	few	15	CASSTGQDDNSPLHF	TGCGCCAGCAGCACTGGACAGGATGATAATTCACCCCTCCACTTT
TRBJ2-7	TRBV4-1	TRBD1	-	14	CASSTRGGAYEQYF	TGCGCCAGCAGCACTCGAGGGGGCGCCTACGAGCAGTACTTC
TRBJ2-5	TRBV5-1	-	-	16	CASSLVVTGGGATQYF	TGCGCCAGCAGCTTGGTAGTCACAGGAGGGGGCGCGACCCAGTACTTC
TRBJ2-1	TRBV24-1	-	-	11	CATSTYNEQFF	TGTGCCACCAGTACCTACAATGAGCAGTTCTTC